The clone carrying this T cell receptor beta chain was observed a single time. The data originate from a study of blood T cell repertoires in COVID-19. V was pared by 4 bases and J by 4 bases, with 3 bases of the junction left unmatched. This CDR3 region has 13 residues. Germline V gene sequence: CDR1 SGHRS, CDR2 YFSETQ. Clones were sequenced by immunoSEQ multiplex PCR, and TCRdb holds only the in-frame ones, with some missing. The repertoire includes over 95,000 clones, about 88% of them detected once, and 17% sits in the top ten. Material: peripheral blood. The chain combines TRBV5-1 with TRBJ1-1; 8 nucleotides agree with TRBD1. The sequence derives from a woman aged 55 to 70 with acute or convalescent COVID-19. The CDR3 DNA reads TGCGCCAGCAGCGTAGACAGGGGCACTGAAGCTTTCTTT. Translation gives CASSVDRGTEAFF.